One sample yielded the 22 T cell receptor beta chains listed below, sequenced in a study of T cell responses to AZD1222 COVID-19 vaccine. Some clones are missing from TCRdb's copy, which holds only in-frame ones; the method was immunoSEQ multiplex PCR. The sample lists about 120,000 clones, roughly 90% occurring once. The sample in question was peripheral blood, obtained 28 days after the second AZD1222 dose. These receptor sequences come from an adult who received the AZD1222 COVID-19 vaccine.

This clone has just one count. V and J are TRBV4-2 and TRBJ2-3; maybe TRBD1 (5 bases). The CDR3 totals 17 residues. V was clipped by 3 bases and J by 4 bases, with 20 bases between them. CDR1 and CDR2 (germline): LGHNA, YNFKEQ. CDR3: CASSHPPLQGRADTQYF. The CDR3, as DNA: TGTGCCAGCAGCCATCCCCCACTCCAGGGTAGGGCAGATACGCAGTATTTT.

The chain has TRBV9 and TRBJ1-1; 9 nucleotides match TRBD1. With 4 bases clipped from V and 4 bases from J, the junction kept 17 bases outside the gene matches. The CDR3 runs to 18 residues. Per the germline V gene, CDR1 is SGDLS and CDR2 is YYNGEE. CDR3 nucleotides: TGTGCCAGCAGCCCAACCGGGACAGGGTCCCATTCGGCCACTGAAGCTTTCTTT. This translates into CASSPTGTGSHSATEAFF.

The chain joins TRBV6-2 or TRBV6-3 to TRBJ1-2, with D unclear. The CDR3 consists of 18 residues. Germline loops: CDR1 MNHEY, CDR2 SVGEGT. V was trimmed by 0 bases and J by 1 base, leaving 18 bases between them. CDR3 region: CASSYSKSEASLNYGYTF. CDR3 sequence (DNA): TGTGCCAGCAGTTACTCGAAGTCAGAGGCCTCACTTAACTATGGCTACACCTTC.

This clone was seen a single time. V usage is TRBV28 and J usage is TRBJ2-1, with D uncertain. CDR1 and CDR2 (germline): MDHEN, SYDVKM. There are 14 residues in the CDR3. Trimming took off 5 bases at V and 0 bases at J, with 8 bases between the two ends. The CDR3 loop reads CASSDPSSYNEQFF. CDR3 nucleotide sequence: TGTGCCAGCAGTGACCCGAGCTCCTACAATGAGCAGTTCTTC.

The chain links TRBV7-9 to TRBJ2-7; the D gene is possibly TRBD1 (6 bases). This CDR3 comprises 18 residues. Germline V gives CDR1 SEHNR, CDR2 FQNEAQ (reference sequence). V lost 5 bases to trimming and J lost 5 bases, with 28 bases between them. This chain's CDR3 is CASSNNGRTDLPSHEQYF. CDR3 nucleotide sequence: TGTGCCAGCAGCAATAACGGGCGGACAGACCTTCCAAGCCACGAGCAGTACTTC. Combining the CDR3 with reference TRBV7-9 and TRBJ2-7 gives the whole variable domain DTGVSQNPRHKITKRGQNVTFRCDPISEHNRLYWYRQTLGQGPEFLTYFQNEAQLEKSRLLSDRFSAERPKGSFSTLEIQRTEQGDSAMYLCASSNNGRTDLPSHEQYFGPGTRLTVT.

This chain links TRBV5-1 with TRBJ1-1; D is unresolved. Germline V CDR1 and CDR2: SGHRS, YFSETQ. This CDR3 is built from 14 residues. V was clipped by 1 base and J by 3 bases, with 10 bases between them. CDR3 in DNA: TGCGCCAGCAGCTTGAAGTCTTTCGACACTGAAGCTTTCTTT. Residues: CASSLKSFDTEAFF.

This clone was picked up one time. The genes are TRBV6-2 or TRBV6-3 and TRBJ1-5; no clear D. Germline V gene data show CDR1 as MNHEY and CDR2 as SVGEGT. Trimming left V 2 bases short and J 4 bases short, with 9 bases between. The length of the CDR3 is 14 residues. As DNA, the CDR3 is TGTGCCAGCAGTTACAGGCAAGGAAATCAGCCCCAGCATTTT. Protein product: CASSYRQGNQPQHF.

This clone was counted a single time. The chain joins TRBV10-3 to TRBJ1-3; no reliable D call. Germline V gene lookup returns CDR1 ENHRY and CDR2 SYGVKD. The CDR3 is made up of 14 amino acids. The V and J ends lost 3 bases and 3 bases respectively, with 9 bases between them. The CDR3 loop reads CAISEGSFGNTIYF. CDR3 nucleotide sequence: TGTGCCATCAGTGAAGGGAGTTTTGGAAACACCATATATTTT.

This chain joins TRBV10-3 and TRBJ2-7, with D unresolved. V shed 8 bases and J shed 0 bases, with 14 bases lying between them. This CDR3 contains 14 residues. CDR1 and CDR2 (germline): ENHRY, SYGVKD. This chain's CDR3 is CAISRTVLSYEQYF. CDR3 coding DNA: TGTGCCATCTCTCGTACAGTCCTCTCCTACGAGCAGTACTTC.

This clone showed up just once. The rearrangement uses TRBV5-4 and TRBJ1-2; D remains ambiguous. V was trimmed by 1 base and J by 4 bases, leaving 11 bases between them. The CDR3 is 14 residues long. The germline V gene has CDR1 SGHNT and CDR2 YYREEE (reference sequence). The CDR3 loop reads CASSLSAGSYGYTF. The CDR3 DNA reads TGTGCCAGCAGCTTGTCGGCAGGAAGCTATGGCTACACCTTC.

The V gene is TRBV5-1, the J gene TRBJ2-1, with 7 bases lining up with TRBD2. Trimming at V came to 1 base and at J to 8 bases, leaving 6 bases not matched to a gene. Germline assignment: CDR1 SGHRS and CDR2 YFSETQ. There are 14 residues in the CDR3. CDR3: CASSLFGGVYEQFF. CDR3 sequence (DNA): TGCGCCAGCAGCTTGTTTGGGGGGGTATATGAGCAGTTCTTC.

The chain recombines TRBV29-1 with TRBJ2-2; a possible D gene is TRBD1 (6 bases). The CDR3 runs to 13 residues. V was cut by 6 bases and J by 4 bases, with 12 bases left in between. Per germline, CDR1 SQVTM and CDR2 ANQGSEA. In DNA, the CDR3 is TGCAGCGTCGCCAGGGGCCGCACCGGGGAGCTGTTTTTT. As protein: CSVARGRTGELFF.

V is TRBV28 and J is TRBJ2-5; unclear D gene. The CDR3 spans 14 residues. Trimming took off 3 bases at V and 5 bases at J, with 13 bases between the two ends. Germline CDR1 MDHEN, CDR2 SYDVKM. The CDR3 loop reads CASSLALRRETQYF. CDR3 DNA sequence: TGTGCCAGCAGTTTGGCCCTTCGGCGGGAGACCCAGTACTTC. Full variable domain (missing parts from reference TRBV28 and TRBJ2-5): DVKVTQSSRYLVKRTGEKVFLECVQDMDHENMFWYRQDPGLGLRLIYFSYDVKMKEKGDIPEGYSVSREKKERFSLILESASTNQTSMYLCASSLALRRETQYFGPGTRLLVL.

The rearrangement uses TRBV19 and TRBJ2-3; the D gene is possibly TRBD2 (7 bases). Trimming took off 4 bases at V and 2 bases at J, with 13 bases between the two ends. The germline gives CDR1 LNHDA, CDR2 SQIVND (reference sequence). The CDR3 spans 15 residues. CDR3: CASSTRGRYTDTQYF. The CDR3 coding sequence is TGTGCCAGTAGTACGCGGGGGCGTTACACAGATACGCAGTATTTT. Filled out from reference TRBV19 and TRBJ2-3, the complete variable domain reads DGGITQSPKYLFRKEGQNVTLSCEQNLNHDAMYWYRQDPGQGLRLIYYSQIVNDFQKGDIAEGYSVSREKKESFPLTVTSAQKNPTAFYLCASSTRGRYTDTQYFGPGTRLTVL.

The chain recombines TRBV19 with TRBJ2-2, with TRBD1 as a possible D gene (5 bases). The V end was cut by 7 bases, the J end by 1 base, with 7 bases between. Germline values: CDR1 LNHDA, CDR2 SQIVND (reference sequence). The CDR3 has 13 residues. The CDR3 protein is CASNQGNTGELFF. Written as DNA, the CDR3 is TGTGCCAGTAATCAGGGGAACACCGGGGAGCTGTTTTTT.

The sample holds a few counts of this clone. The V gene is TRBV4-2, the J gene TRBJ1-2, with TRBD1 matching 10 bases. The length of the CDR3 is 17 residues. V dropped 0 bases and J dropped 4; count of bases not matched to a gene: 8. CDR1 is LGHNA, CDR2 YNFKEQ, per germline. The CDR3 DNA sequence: TGTGCCAGCAGCCAAGAGAGGTGGGGACAGGGGTTCTATGGCTACACCTTC. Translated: CASSQERWGQGFYGYTF.

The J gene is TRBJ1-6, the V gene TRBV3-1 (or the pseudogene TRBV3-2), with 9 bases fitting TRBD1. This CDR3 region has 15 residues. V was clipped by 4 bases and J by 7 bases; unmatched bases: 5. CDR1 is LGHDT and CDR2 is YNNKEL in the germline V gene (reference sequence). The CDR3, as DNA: TGTGCCAGCAGCCCCCGGGACAGGGTAAATTCACCCCTCCACTTT. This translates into CASSPRDRVNSPLHF.

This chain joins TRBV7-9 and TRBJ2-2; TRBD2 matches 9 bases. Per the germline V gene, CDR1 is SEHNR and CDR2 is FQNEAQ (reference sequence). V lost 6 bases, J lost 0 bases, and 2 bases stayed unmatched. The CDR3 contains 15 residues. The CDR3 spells CASRASGANTGELFF. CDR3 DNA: TGTGCCAGCAGGGCTAGCGGGGCGAACACCGGGGAGCTGTTTTTT.

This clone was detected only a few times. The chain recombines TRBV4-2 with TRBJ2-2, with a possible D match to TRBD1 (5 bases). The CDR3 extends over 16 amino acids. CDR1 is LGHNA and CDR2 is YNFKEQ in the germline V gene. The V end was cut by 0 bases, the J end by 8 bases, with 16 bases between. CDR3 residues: CASSQEGLGVSGELFF. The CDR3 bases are TGTGCCAGCAGCCAAGAGGGGCTAGGGGTGTCTGGGGAGCTGTTTTTT.

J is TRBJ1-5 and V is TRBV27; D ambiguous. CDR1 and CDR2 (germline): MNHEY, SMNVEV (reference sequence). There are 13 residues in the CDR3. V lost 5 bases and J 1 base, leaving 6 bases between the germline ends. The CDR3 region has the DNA TGTGCCAGCAGTGAGGAAAGCAATCAGCCCCAGCATTTT. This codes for CASSEESNQPQHF.

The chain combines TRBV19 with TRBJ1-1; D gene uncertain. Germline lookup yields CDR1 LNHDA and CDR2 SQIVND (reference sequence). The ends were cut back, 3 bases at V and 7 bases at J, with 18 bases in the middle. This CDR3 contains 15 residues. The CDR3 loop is CASSIPGGPGGEAFF. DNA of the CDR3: TGTGCCAGTAGTATTCCGGGCGGCCCCGGTGGTGAAGCTTTCTTT. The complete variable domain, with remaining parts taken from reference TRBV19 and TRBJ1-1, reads DGGITQSPKYLFRKEGQNVTLSCEQNLNHDAMYWYRQDPGQGLRLIYYSQIVNDFQKGDIAEGYSVSREKKESFPLTVTSAQKNPTAFYLCASSIPGGPGGEAFFGQGTRLTVV.

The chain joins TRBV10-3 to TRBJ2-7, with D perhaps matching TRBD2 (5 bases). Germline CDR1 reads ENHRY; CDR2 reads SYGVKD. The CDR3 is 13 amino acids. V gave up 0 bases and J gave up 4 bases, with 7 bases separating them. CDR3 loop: CAISESTGYEQYF. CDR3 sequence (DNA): TGTGCCATCAGTGAGTCGACGGGGTACGAGCAGTACTTC.